The clone carrying this T cell receptor (beta chain) has a handful of counts. In the original processing: Estimates of nucleated cell counts were drawn from the amplification of reference gene primers. The protocol was immunoSEQ multiplex PCR, while the TCRdb copy is restricted to in-frame clones and leaves out a portion. That table is the source of V, J and clone size, and D and trimming were worked out from the DNA. The table lists 240,000 or so clones, around 86% of them singletons. The sample belongs to a study of blood T cell repertoires in COVID-19. Study summary: Whether acute or convalescent, the COVID-19 samples came from the United States, Italy and Spain.

The germline CDR1 and CDR2 sequences are MNHNS and SASEGT. The CDR3 is made up of 15 amino acids. Trimming cost V 2 bases and J 3 bases, with 13 bases left between them. The sequencing sample was made of peripheral blood. J is TRBJ1-1 and V is TRBV6-1; tentatively, D is TRBD1 (6 bases). The source is a man aged 25 to 45 who had recovered from COVID-19. As DNA, the CDR3 is TGTGCCAGCAGTGAACAGGGTCAGGGGTACACTGAAGCTTTCTTT. Its translation is CASSEQGQGYTEAFF.